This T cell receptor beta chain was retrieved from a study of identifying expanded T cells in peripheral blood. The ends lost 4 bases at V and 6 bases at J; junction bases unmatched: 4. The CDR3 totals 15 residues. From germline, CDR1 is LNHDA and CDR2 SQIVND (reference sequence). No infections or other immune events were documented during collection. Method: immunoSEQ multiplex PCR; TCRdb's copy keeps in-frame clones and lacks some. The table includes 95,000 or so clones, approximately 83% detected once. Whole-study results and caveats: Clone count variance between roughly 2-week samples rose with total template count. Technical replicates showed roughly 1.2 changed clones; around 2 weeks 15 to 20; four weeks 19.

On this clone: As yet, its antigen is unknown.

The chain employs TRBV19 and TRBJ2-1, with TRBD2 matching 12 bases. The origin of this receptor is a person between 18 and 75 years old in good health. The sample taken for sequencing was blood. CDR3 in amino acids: CASSTELAGGNEQFF. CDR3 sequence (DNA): TGTGCCAGTAGTACCGAACTAGCGGGGGGCAATGAGCAGTTCTTC.